This T cell receptor (beta chain) came from a study of blood T cell repertoires in COVID-19. From germline, CDR1 is SEHNR and CDR2 FQNEAQ (reference sequence). This CDR3 has 14 residues. Recovery among Cohort 3 donors was established by two negative PCRs, clearance, or symptom resolution. This clone was counted at least ten times. Its ends do not fully match the called genes, so a read error is possible. Authors' processing steps: Researchers report that nucleated cell counts were estimated from reference gene primer amplification. The data were produced by immunoSEQ multiplex PCR, yet TCRdb's version contains in-frame clones alone and is incomplete. V, J and clone size are those of that table, while D and trimming were read from the DNA. The sample shows 150,000 to 250,000 clones, about four fifths of them seen only once.

This sequence originates from a man aged 35 to 55 who had recovered from COVID-19. The sequenced material came from PBMCs or T cells enriched from blood (not recorded which). The chain has TRBV7-9 and TRBJ1-6, with D unclear. CDR3 bases: TGTGCCAGCAGCTTGATCGACTACAATTCGCCCCTCCACTTT. Translation gives CASSLIDYNSPLHF.